These 14 T cell receptor beta chains originate from one sample sequenced in a study of monozygotic twins with cystic fibrosis. Repertoires were generated with immunoSEQ multiplex PCR, while TCRdb's copy carries only in-frame clones and drops some. Of 12,000 to 15,000 clones listed, approximately 84% were seen once; the top ten hold roughly 1%. Sequenced input: blood. These receptors were taken from a boy between 5 and 17 years old with cystic fibrosis.

J is TRBJ2-1 and V is TRBV29-1; 14 nucleotides match TRBD2. This CDR3 has 17 amino acids. V lost 3 bases to trimming and J lost 3 bases; unmatched junction nucleotides: 7. Per germline, CDR1 SQVTM and CDR2 ANQGSEA. The CDR3 DNA follows: TGCAGCGTTGAGGGACTAGCGGGAGTGGGAGGCTACAATGAGCAGTTCTTC. It codes for CSVEGLAGVGGYNEQFF.

CDR3 in amino acids: CASSIPDEQYF. For the CDR3, the DNA is TGTGCCAGCAGCATTCCGGACGAGCAGTACTTC. J is TRBJ2-7 and V is TRBV5-5; D unclear. CDR3 length: 11 residues. Trimming stripped 4 bases from V and 5 bases from J, with 7 bases between. The germline CDR1 and CDR2 sequences are SGHKS and YYEKEE (reference sequence).

This clone showed up just a few times. The rearrangement links TRBV9 to TRBJ1-5; D is unresolved. V was shortened by 0 bases and J by 6 bases, with 7 bases between the two germline ends. The CDR3 has 13 amino acids. Germline assignment: CDR1 SGDLS and CDR2 YYNGEE. The CDR3 region is CASSVEEGQPQHF. The CDR3 region has the DNA TGTGCCAGCAGCGTAGAGGAGGGTCAGCCCCAGCATTTT.

The rearrangement joins TRBV10-3 to TRBJ1-2; no definite D call. Trimming took off 3 bases at V and 0 bases at J, with 17 bases between the two ends. Per germline, CDR1 ENHRY and CDR2 SYGVKD. The CDR3 runs 17 residues. CDR3 coding DNA: TGTGCCATCAGTGACAGGCAGCTCGACTTAGCTAACTATGGCTACACCTTC. Translated, it gives CAISDRQLDLANYGYTF.

V usage is TRBV18 and J usage is TRBJ2-6; the D is unclear. The CDR3 is made up of 20 amino acids. V lost 1 base and J 0 bases, leaving 19 bases between the germline ends. CDR1 is KGHSH, CDR2 LQKENI, per germline. The CDR3 DNA reads TGTGCCAGCTCACCACGAAGGGTCCCTGACCCTGCCTCTGGGGCCAACGTCCTGACTTTC. It codes for CASSPRRVPDPASGANVLTF. The full variable domain, rest sourced from reference TRBV18 and TRBJ2-6, is NAGVMQNPRHLVRRRGQEARLRCSPMKGHSHVYWYRQLPEEGLKFMVYLQKENIIDESGMPKERFSAEFPKEGPSILRIQQVVRGDSAAYFCASSPRRVPDPASGANVLTFGAGSRLTVL.

This chain links TRBV7-6 with TRBJ2-3; D gene uncertain. Per the germline V gene, CDR1 is SGHVS and CDR2 is FNYEAQ. V was cut by 5 bases and J by 4 bases, with 13 bases left in between. The CDR3 contains 14 residues. The CDR3: CASSLRESADTQYF. The CDR3 DNA follows: TGTGCCAGCAGCCTCCGAGAGTCGGCAGATACGCAGTATTTT.

The V gene is TRBV28, the J gene TRBJ2-1; the match to TRBD2 covers 8 bases. CDR1 and CDR2 from the germline V gene are MDHEN and SYDVKM. The CDR3 has 16 residues. J lost 3 bases, V lost 6 bases, and 10 bases had no gene match. CDR3: CASSTRRGGYYNEQFF. In DNA form, the CDR3 reads TGTGCCAGCAGCACCCGACGGGGGGGGTACTACAATGAGCAGTTCTTC.

V is TRBV6-6 and J is TRBJ2-7, with TRBD1 matching over 7 bases. This CDR3 spans 14 amino acids. Trimming cost V 5 bases and J 1 base; bases outside gene matches: 5. Germline assignment: CDR1 MNHNY and CDR2 SVGAGI (reference sequence). The DNA for the CDR3 is TGTGCCAGCAGTGGAGACAGGGAGTCCTACGAGCAGTACTTC. The encoded protein is CASSGDRESYEQYF.

The rearrangement uses TRBV7-2 and TRBJ2-5; TRBD2 matches 10 bases. Trimming at V came to 5 bases and at J to 2 bases, leaving 11 bases not matched to a gene. Germline values: CDR1 SGHTA, CDR2 FQGNSA. This CDR3 comprises 17 residues. CDR3 nucleotide sequence: TGTGCCAGCAGCCCTTTCTCTAGCGGGGGCTTGCAAGAGACCCAGTACTTC. It translates to CASSPFSSGGLQETQYF.

The CDR3 nucleotides are TGTGCCAGCAGCTACCTGGGAGGAAACACCATATATTTT. Amino acid sequence: CASSYLGGNTIYF. The rearrangement joins TRBV5-4 to TRBJ1-3; D uncertain. This CDR3 comprises 13 residues. Trimming removed 3 bases at V and 4 bases at J, with 8 bases between. Germline values: CDR1 SGHNT, CDR2 YYREEE (reference sequence).

This clone has just one count. The chain is built from TRBV5-1 and TRBJ1-1, with 8 bases that match TRBD1. The junction had 9 bases not matched to a gene; V was cut back by 4 bases and J by 10 bases. The CDR3 has 13 residues. Germline CDR1 SGHRS, CDR2 YFSETQ. CDR3 bases: TGCGCCAGCAGCGCCGGAGGGACAGGAAGAGCTTTCTTT. It is translated as CASSAGGTGRAFF. The full variable domain, in which reference TRBV5-1 and TRBJ1-1 provide the parts outside the CDR3, is KAGVTQTPRYLIKTRGQQVTLSCSPISGHRSVSWYQQTPGQGLQFLFEYFSETQRNKGNFPGRFSGRQFSNSRSEMNVSTLELGDSALYLCASSAGGTGRAFFGQGTRLTVV.

This CDR3 reads CASSPSAFRFGVTNEKLFF. The CDR3, as DNA: TGCGCCAGCAGCCCCTCTGCGTTTAGGTTCGGGGTAACTAATGAAAAACTGTTTTTT. This chain links TRBV4-1 with TRBJ1-4; D not resolved. Per the germline V gene, CDR1 is MGHRA and CDR2 is YSYEKL. V dropped 4 bases and J dropped 1 base, with 22 bases sitting between them. This CDR3 comprises 19 residues.

The chain is built from TRBV5-1 and TRBJ2-2; TRBD1 agrees at 8 bases. Germline CDR1 reads SGHRS; CDR2 reads YFSETQ. J lost 2 bases, V lost 2 bases, and 5 bases had no gene match. This CDR3 spans 16 amino acids. CDR3 loop: CASSFGTGFNTGELFF. CDR3 coding DNA: TGCGCCAGCAGCTTCGGGACAGGTTTTAACACCGGGGAGCTGTTTTTT.

This chain connects TRBV6-5 to TRBJ2-2; unclear D gene. Germline lookup yields CDR1 MNHEY and CDR2 SVGAGI. V lost 6 bases, J lost 5 bases, and 10 bases lay in between. The CDR3 is 13 amino acids. CDR3 in DNA: TGTGCCAGCAGGCCTGTTAATACCGGGGAGCTGTTTTTT. Translation gives CASRPVNTGELFF.